This paragraph covers one T cell receptor (beta chain) sequence. Per the original data handling: For nucleated cells, counts were estimated from reference gene primer amplification. Here immunoSEQ multiplex PCR was the method, and the copy in TCRdb shows in-frame clones only, minus some. V, J and clone size derive from that table, while D and trimming were established from the DNA sequence. This sample has a few hundred thousand clones, with 80% to 90% found just once. This record comes from a study of blood T cell repertoires in COVID-19. Study overall: Samples of COVID-19 (acute and convalescent) were obtained from the United States, Italy and Spain. The cDNA or gDNA used as material had been derived from T cells, B-cell-depleted T cells, or PBMCs.

The germline gives CDR1 MDHEN, CDR2 SYDVKM. The V end was cut by 4 bases, the J end by 5 bases, with 38 bases between. The CDR3 loop spans 23 amino acids. For recovered donors of Cohort 3, there were two negative PCRs, clearance, or symptom resolution. The receptor was derived from a young woman who had recovered from COVID-19. Sequencing was performed on PBMCs or T cells enriched from blood (not recorded which). The chain uses TRBV28 and TRBJ1-4; D remains ambiguous. The CDR3 is CASSSIPPTIYHTRREENEKLFF. The CDR3 DNA reads as TGTGCCAGCAGTTCAATCCCCCCTACCATATATCACACGCGGAGGGAGGAAAATGAAAAACTGTTTTTT.